This T cell receptor beta chain is from a study of CD8 T cells in Susac syndrome. This CDR3 is 13 amino acids long. The germline CDR1 and CDR2 sequences are MDHEN and SYDVKM. The V gene lost 7 bases and the J gene lost 9 bases, with 16 bases spanning the gap. The authors reverse transcribed roughly 0.45 to 1 ug RNA with random hexamers. MiXCR was run by TCRdb on the immunoSEQ multiplex PCR reads, yielding one entry per CDR3 protein. The repertoire includes some 400,000 distinct CDR3 sequences, more than 80% of them detected once, and approximately 0.12% sits in the top ten. Sequencing of TCR beta was undertaken in CD8+ and CD4+ T cells derived from blood.

This TCR was sampled from a human donor with multiple sclerosis. What was sequenced was CD8+ T cells from PBMCs. The chain uses TRBV28 and TRBJ2-1; D is perhaps TRBD2 (6 bases). DNA of the CDR3: TGTGCCAGCAAACGGGAGAGGTTGGGTGAGCAGTTCTTC. The encoded protein is CASKRERLGEQFF.